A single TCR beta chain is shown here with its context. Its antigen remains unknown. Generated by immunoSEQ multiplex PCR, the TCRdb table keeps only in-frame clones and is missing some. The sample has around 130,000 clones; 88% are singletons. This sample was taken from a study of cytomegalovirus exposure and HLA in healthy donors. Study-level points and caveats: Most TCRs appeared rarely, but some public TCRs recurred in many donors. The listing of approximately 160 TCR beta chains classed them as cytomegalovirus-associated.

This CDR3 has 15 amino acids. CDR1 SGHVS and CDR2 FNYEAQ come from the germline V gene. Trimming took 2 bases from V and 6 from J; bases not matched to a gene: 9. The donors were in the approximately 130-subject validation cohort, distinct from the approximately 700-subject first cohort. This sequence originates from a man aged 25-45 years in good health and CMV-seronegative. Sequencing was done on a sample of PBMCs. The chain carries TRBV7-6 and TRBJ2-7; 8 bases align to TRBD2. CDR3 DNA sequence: TGTGCCAGCAGCTTAATGCGTAGCGGGGCGGGCGAGCAGTACTTC. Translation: CASSLMRSGAGEQYF.